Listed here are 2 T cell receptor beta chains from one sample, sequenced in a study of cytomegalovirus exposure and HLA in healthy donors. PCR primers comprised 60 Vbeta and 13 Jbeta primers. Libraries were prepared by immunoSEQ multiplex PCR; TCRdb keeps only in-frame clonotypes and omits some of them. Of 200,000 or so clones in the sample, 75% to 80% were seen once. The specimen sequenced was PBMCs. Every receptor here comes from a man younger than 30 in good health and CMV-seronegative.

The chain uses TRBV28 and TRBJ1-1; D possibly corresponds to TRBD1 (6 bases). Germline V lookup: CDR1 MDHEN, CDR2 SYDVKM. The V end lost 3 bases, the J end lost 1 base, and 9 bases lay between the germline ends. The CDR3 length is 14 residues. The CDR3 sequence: CASSFSGQNTEAFF. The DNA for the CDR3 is TGTGCCAGCAGTTTTTCGGGACAGAACACTGAAGCTTTCTTT.

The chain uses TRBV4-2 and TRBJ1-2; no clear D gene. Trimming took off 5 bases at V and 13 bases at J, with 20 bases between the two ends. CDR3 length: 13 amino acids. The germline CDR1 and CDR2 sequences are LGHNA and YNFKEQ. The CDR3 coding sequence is TGTGCCAGCAGCTACTACCGGGTCTACCCTATCACCTTC. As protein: CASSYYRVYPITF.